The 12 T cell receptor beta chains presented below share a single source sample, sequenced in a study of T cell responses to AZD1222 COVID-19 vaccine. Sequenced by immunoSEQ multiplex PCR; TCRdb stores in-frame clones only, minus some. The sample contains fewer than 180,000 clones, under 95% of which appear only once. This specimen was peripheral blood, taken 28 days after the second AZD1222 dose. The receptors here all came from an adult who received the AZD1222 COVID-19 vaccine.

The chain is built from TRBV13 and TRBJ2-5; D could derive from TRBD1 or TRBD2 (5 bases each). V lost 5 bases to trimming and J lost 2 bases, with 12 bases between them. CDR1 and CDR2 (germline): PRHDT, FYEKMQ (reference sequence). The CDR3 runs 14 residues. CDR3 residues: CASSRRDGQETQYF. In DNA form, the CDR3 reads TGTGCCAGCAGCCGCCGGGACGGGCAAGAGACCCAGTACTTC. Using reference TRBV13 and TRBJ2-5 for the parts outside the CDR3, the full variable domain is AAGVIQSPRHLIKEKRETATLKCYPIPRHDTVYWYQQGPGQDPQFLISFYEKMQSDKGSIPDRFSAQQFSDYHSELNMSSLELGDSALYFCASSRRDGQETQYFGPGTRLLVL.

The chain is built from TRBV5-1 and TRBJ1-1, with 12 bases lining up with TRBD1. V lost 4 bases and J lost 4; bases outside the gene matches: 8. CDR3 length: 16 amino acids. CDR1 and CDR2 from the germline V gene are SGHRS and YFSETQ. CDR3 nucleotide sequence: TGCGCCAGCAGCGTCCAGGGACAGGGGGCCAGCACTGAAGCTTTCTTT. It encodes CASSVQGQGASTEAFF.

The rearrangement links TRBV19 to TRBJ2-3, with 9 bases that match TRBD1. The CDR3 covers 15 residues. V lost 4 bases to trimming and J lost 2 bases; unmatched junction nucleotides: 4. CDR1 is LNHDA, CDR2 SQIVND, per germline (reference sequence). The CDR3 sequence: CASSKTGGVTDTQYF. The DNA of the CDR3 is TGTGCCAGTAGTAAGACAGGGGGGGTCACAGATACGCAGTATTTT. Supplemented by reference TRBV19 and TRBJ2-3, the full variable domain reads DGGITQSPKYLFRKEGQNVTLSCEQNLNHDAMYWYRQDPGQGLRLIYYSQIVNDFQKGDIAEGYSVSREKKESFPLTVTSAQKNPTAFYLCASSKTGGVTDTQYFGPGTRLTVL.

This chain joins TRBV18 and TRBJ2-7, with D perhaps matching TRBD1 or TRBD2 (7 bases each). The length of the CDR3 is 15 residues. Germline CDR1 KGHSH, CDR2 LQKENI. V was clipped by 0 bases and J by 2 bases, with 11 bases between them. In DNA, the CDR3 is TGTGCCAGCTCACCACCCCCAGGGGGGGCCTACGAGCAGTACTTC. Translated: CASSPPPGGAYEQYF. Full variable domain (rest looked up from reference TRBV18 and TRBJ2-7): NAGVMQNPRHLVRRRGQEARLRCSPMKGHSHVYWYRQLPEEGLKFMVYLQKENIIDESGMPKERFSAEFPKEGPSILRIQQVVRGDSAAYFCASSPPPGGAYEQYFGPGTRLTVT.

The chain links TRBV19 to TRBJ1-3; 8 bases map to TRBD1. The V segment lost 10 bases and the J segment 2 bases; nucleotides outside the gene matches: 4. This CDR3 comprises 13 residues. The germline CDR1 and CDR2 sequences are LNHDA and SQIVND (reference sequence). CDR3 sequence reads: CATMGQAGNTIYF. CDR3 nucleotide sequence: TGTGCCACCATGGGACAGGCTGGAAACACCATATATTTT.

The CDR3 sequence: CAISALADSSYEQYF. The CDR3 coding sequence is TGTGCCATCAGTGCCCTAGCGGATAGCTCCTACGAGCAGTACTTC. V usage is TRBV10-3 and J usage is TRBJ2-7; 7 nucleotides line up with TRBD2. The germline CDR1 and CDR2 sequences are ENHRY and SYGVKD. The CDR3 loop spans 15 amino acids. V shed 4 bases and J 0 bases; nucleotides not matched to a gene: 6.

This clone was detected a few times. The CDR3 spells CASSRAGGLHSSYNEQFF. As DNA, the CDR3 is TGTGCCAGCAGCCGGGCAGGGGGGCTCCATAGCTCCTACAATGAGCAGTTCTTC. This chain links TRBV9 with TRBJ2-1; D might be TRBD1 (7 bases). The germline V gene encodes CDR1 SGDLS and CDR2 YYNGEE. V lost 4 bases, J lost 0 bases, and 20 bases lay in between. The CDR3 sequence is 18 residues long.

The chain recombines TRBV6-5 with TRBJ2-7; D possibly matches TRBD1 or TRBD2 (5 bases each). The V end lost 2 bases, the J end lost 2 bases, and 13 bases lay between the germline ends. This CDR3 contains 15 residues. CDR1 MNHEY and CDR2 SVGAGI come from the germline V gene. The CDR3 DNA follows: TGTGCCAGCAGTTACGAGGGGCAGCGTCCCTACGAGCAGTACTTC. The encoded protein is CASSYEGQRPYEQYF.

The rearrangement uses TRBV11-3 and TRBJ2-4; D tentatively reads TRBD1 or TRBD2 (6 bases each). With 5 bases removed from V and 3 bases from J, the gap between germline ends came to 23 bases. CDR3 length: 18 amino acids. Germline-derived CDR1 and CDR2 are SGHNT and YENEEA. CDR3 DNA sequence: TGTGCCAGCAGCCCATCGGTCCTGCTGGGGGGCAGCAAAAACATTCAGTACTTC. It translates to CASSPSVLLGGSKNIQYF.

This rearrangement joins TRBV27 to TRBJ1-1, with TRBD1 matching over 8 bases. This CDR3 is built from 15 residues. CDR1 is MNHEY, CDR2 SMNVEV, per germline (reference sequence). J was trimmed by 5 bases and V by 6 bases; bases with no gene match: 11. DNA for the CDR3: TGTGCCAGCAGGACACATGGACAGGGACTTACTGAAGCTTTCTTT. Its translation: CASRTHGQGLTEAFF.

This chain uses TRBV11-2 with TRBJ2-5, with TRBD2 identical over 7 bases. The V and J ends lost 5 bases and 5 bases, in that order; junction bases with no gene match: 5. CDR3 size: 13 residues. Germline V gene sequence: CDR1 SGHAT, CDR2 FQNNGV. CDR3 sequence reads: CASSPWGGETQYF. CDR3 sequence (DNA): TGTGCCAGCAGCCCCTGGGGGGGGGAGACCCAGTACTTC.

This rearrangement joins TRBV27 to TRBJ2-1, with D possibly TRBD1 on 5 matching bases. Between the trimmed V and J ends, which lost 3 bases and 8 bases, there was a span of 14 bases. CDR1 and CDR2 from the germline V gene are MNHEY and SMNVEV (reference sequence). This CDR3 spans 14 amino acids. CDR3 nucleotide sequence: TGTGCCAGCAGTTTTACTCTTACAGGCTATGAGCAGTTCTTC. Its protein is CASSFTLTGYEQFF.